The 22 T cell receptor beta chains listed next were all sequenced from one sample in a study of T cell changes during pregnancy in multiple sclerosis. The assay was immunoSEQ multiplex PCR, and TCRdb's table has in-frame clones only and misses some. The profile shows 9,500 to 15,000 clones, around 83% of them singletons. The material sequenced was CD8+ T cells from peripheral blood mononuclear cells, taken in the second trimester of pregnancy. The receptors derive from a female donor in good health, enrolled as a control in a pregnancy study.

The V call is TRBV6-6, the J call TRBJ2-7; the match to TRBD1 covers 7 bases. The CDR3 loop spans 15 amino acids. The V gene end was trimmed by 5 bases and the J gene end by 2 bases; junction bases not matched to a gene: 9. The germline V gene has CDR1 MNHNY and CDR2 SVGAGI (reference sequence). CDR3 amino acids: CASSTSGTAPYEQYF. In DNA form, the CDR3 reads TGTGCCAGCAGTACCTCCGGGACAGCACCCTACGAGCAGTACTTC.

The CDR3 DNA sequence: TGTGCCAGCAAAGGACAGGGGGCTTATAACTATGGCTACACCTTC. Translating gives CASKGQGAYNYGYTF. V gene TRBV6-5 combines with J gene TRBJ1-2; 11 nucleotides match TRBD1. Germline V CDR1 and CDR2: MNHEY, SVGAGI. CDR3 length: 15 amino acids. With V trimmed by 7 bases and J by 1 base, 5 bases remained unmatched.

The chain links TRBV28 to TRBJ2-1; the D gene is possibly TRBD2 (6 bases). The CDR3 length is 17 residues. Per the germline V gene, CDR1 is MDHEN and CDR2 is SYDVKM. The V and J ends lost 4 bases and 2 bases respectively, with 18 bases between them. CDR3 loop: CASSSPALAVTYNEQFF. CDR3 DNA sequence: TGTGCCAGCAGTTCCCCGGCTTTAGCGGTCACCTACAATGAGCAGTTCTTC.

This CDR3 reads CASSLAGQPKPQHF. The CDR3 DNA follows: TGTGCCAGCAGCTTAGCGGGACAGCCAAAGCCCCAGCATTTT. The chain recombines TRBV7-9 with TRBJ1-5; 7 nucleotides line up with TRBD1. After removal of 0 bases from V and 8 bases from J, the junction contained 4 bases not matched to a gene. Germline values: CDR1 SEHNR, CDR2 FQNEAQ (reference sequence). The CDR3 totals 14 residues. Variable domain in full (rest from reference TRBV7-9 and TRBJ1-5): DTGVSQNPRHKITKRGQNVTFRCDPISEHNRLYWYRQTLGQGPEFLTYFQNEAQLEKSRLLSDRFSAERPKGSFSTLEIQRTEQGDSAMYLCASSLAGQPKPQHFGDGTRLSIL.

This sequence joins TRBV12-5 and TRBJ1-5; D unclear. This CDR3 spans 16 amino acids. Germline loops: CDR1 LGHNT, CDR2 FRNRAP. V was pared by 1 base and J by 0 bases, with 10 bases between. The CDR3 loop reads CASGLGGEISNQPQHF. The CDR3 DNA follows: TGTGCTAGTGGTTTGGGAGGAGAGATTAGCAATCAGCCCCAGCATTTT.

This rearrangement joins TRBV28 to TRBJ2-2, with a tentative D call TRBD1 (6 bases). CDR1 and CDR2 (germline): MDHEN, SYDVKM. Trimming left V 7 bases short and J 6 bases short, with 18 bases between. The CDR3 is 15 amino acids. The CDR3 sequence: CASNGDISRPGELFF. The CDR3 bases are TGTGCCAGCAACGGGGACATAAGCCGGCCCGGGGAGCTGTTTTTT.

The chain is built from TRBV10-3 and TRBJ1-5; 8 bases are a match to TRBD1. Trimming took 4 bases from V and 0 from J; bases not matched to a gene: 2. In germline, CDR1 is ENHRY, CDR2 SYGVKD. The CDR3 is made up of 15 amino acids. CDR3 region: CAISVDRDSNQPQHF. CDR3 coding DNA: TGTGCCATCAGTGTGGACAGGGATAGCAATCAGCCCCAGCATTTT.

The V call is TRBV6-5, the J call TRBJ1-2; no clear D gene. Germline lookup yields CDR1 MNHEY and CDR2 SVGAGI. The CDR3 length is 11 residues. V lost 5 bases to trimming and J lost 4 bases, with 5 bases between them. CDR3 coding DNA: TGTGCCAGCAGTGACACCTATGGCTACACCTTC. Translation: CASSDTYGYTF.

This chain connects TRBV5-6 to TRBJ1-1, with 8 bases aligning to TRBD1. With 6 bases clipped from V and 1 base from J, the junction kept 5 bases outside the gene matches. The CDR3 spans 14 residues. Germline V lookup: CDR1 SGHDT, CDR2 YYEEEE. The CDR3 bases are TGTGCCAGCACGGGACAGGAACCGAACACTGAAGCTTTCTTT. Amino acids: CASTGQEPNTEAFF. The whole variable domain, remainder taken from reference TRBV5-6 and TRBJ1-1, is DAGVTQSPTHLIKTRGQQVTLRCSPKSGHDTVSWYQQALGQGPQFIFQYYEEEERQRGNFPDRFSGHQFPNYSSELNVNALLLGDSALYLCASTGQEPNTEAFFGQGTRLTVV.

The chain links TRBV4-3 to TRBJ1-5, with D perhaps matching TRBD1 (6 bases). Germline V gene lookup returns CDR1 LGHNA and CDR2 YSLEER. Trimming pared 3 bases from V and 2 bases from J, leaving 14 bases between. There are 16 residues in the CDR3. CDR3: CASSHGSSGGNQPQHF. CDR3 in DNA: TGCGCCAGCAGCCATGGGTCGTCAGGGGGCAATCAGCCCCAGCATTTT.

This clone was counted only a few times. The chain employs TRBV5-4 and TRBJ1-6, with TRBD1 matching over 9 bases. The CDR3 loop spans 16 amino acids. The V gene end was trimmed by 0 bases and the J gene end by 12 bases; junction bases not matched to a gene: 10. The germline gives CDR1 SGHNT, CDR2 YYREEE (reference sequence). The CDR3 protein is CASSLAPDRGVEPLHF. CDR3 nucleotides: TGTGCCAGCAGCTTGGCCCCGGACAGGGGAGTGGAACCCCTCCACTTT.

The genes are TRBV28 and TRBJ1-2; D gene unclear. V lost 3 bases and J lost 0, with 8 bases in between. The CDR3 sequence is 14 residues long. The germline V gene encodes CDR1 MDHEN and CDR2 SYDVKM. In DNA form, the CDR3 reads TGTGCCAGCAGTTTTGGCAACCCTAACTATGGCTACACCTTC. Translated: CASSFGNPNYGYTF.

This chain uses TRBV9 with TRBJ1-2; D might be TRBD1 (5 bases). CDR1 and CDR2 (germline): SGDLS, YYNGEE. The CDR3 is 14 residues long. Trimming removed 0 bases at V and 2 bases at J, with 8 bases between. The CDR3 region is CASSVEGANYGYTF. DNA for the CDR3: TGTGCCAGCAGCGTAGAAGGGGCGAACTATGGCTACACCTTC.

V usage is TRBV6-5 and J usage is TRBJ2-5; 7 bases line up with TRBD1. Germline CDR1 MNHEY, CDR2 SVGAGI. CDR3 length: 14 residues. The V and J ends lost 6 bases and 2 bases, in that order; junction bases with no gene match: 6. The CDR3 DNA reads as TGTGCCAGCAGAAAGGACAGGTCTCAAGAGACCCAGTACTTC. This codes for CASRKDRSQETQYF.

The chain links TRBV7-9 to TRBJ2-1; D may be TRBD1 (5 bases). This CDR3 has 13 residues. V lost 5 bases and J lost 6, with 11 bases in between. Germline-derived CDR1 and CDR2 are SEHNR and FQNEAQ (reference sequence). CDR3 bases: TGTGCCAGCAGCCCCCAGGGCCTCAATGAGCAGTTCTTC. Translating gives CASSPQGLNEQFF.

This clone was observed a single time. This chain connects TRBV30 to TRBJ2-1; 7 positions agree with TRBD1. CDR3 length: 15 amino acids. Unmatched junction bases numbered 10, after V lost 5 bases and J lost 3 bases. Germline V gives CDR1 GTSNPN, CDR2 SVGIG (reference sequence). This chain's CDR3 is CAWAKGQMDYNEQFF. CDR3 sequence (DNA): TGTGCCTGGGCCAAGGGACAGATGGACTACAATGAGCAGTTCTTC.

The V gene is TRBV12-5, the J gene TRBJ2-3; 8 bases agree with TRBD1. With 5 bases clipped from V and 1 base from J, the junction kept 8 bases outside the gene matches. Germline CDR1 reads LGHNT; CDR2 reads FRNRAP. The length of the CDR3 is 16 residues. The CDR3 loop is CASGPWQGARTDTQYF. DNA for the CDR3: TGTGCTAGTGGTCCTTGGCAGGGGGCGCGCACAGATACGCAGTATTTT.

The chain links TRBV27 to TRBJ1-1; 7 bases fit TRBD1. CDR1 is MNHEY, CDR2 SMNVEV, per germline (reference sequence). Trimming at V came to 0 bases and at J to 0 bases, leaving 4 bases not matched to a gene. The CDR3 is 16 amino acids. The CDR3 is CASSLSTGNMNTEAFF. CDR3 in DNA: TGTGCCAGCAGTTTATCGACAGGGAATATGAACACTGAAGCTTTCTTT.

The V and J genes are TRBV6-5 and TRBJ2-1, with D unclear. Trimming stripped 0 bases from V and 9 bases from J, with 3 bases between. The CDR3 is 11 amino acids. The V gene's germline CDR1 is MNHEY and CDR2 SVGAGI. CDR3: CASSYSGEQFF. Written as DNA, the CDR3 is TGTGCCAGCAGTTACTCCGGTGAGCAGTTCTTC.

The chain has TRBV7-2 and TRBJ2-5, with a tentative D call TRBD2 (6 bases). Trimming took off 1 base at V and 5 bases at J, with 20 bases between the two ends. CDR1 SGHTA and CDR2 FQGNSA come from the germline V gene. The CDR3 is 17 amino acids. The CDR3 nucleotides are TGTGCCAGCAGCTTAGTAGTTGGCGGGGTGGGATTGGAGACCCAGTACTTC. Protein sequence: CASSLVVGGVGLETQYF. The full variable domain, rest sourced from reference TRBV7-2 and TRBJ2-5, is GAGVSQSPSNKVTEKGKDVELRCDPISGHTALYWYRQSLGQGLEFLIYFQGNSAPDKSGLPSDRFSAERTGGSVSTLTIQRTQQEDSAVYLCASSLVVGGVGLETQYFGPGTRLLVL.

This chain uses TRBV30 with TRBJ1-1; tentatively, D is TRBD1 (6 bases). This CDR3 contains 14 residues. Trimming cost V 0 bases and J 5 bases, with 13 bases left between them. CDR1 and CDR2 from the germline V gene are GTSNPN and SVGIG (reference sequence). The CDR3 is CAWSVAGGRTEAFF. CDR3 nucleotide sequence: TGTGCCTGGAGTGTGGCCGGGGGGCGAACTGAAGCTTTCTTT. Supplemented by reference TRBV30 and TRBJ1-1, the full variable domain reads SQTIHQWPATLVQPVGSPLSLECTVEGTSNPNLYWYRQAAGRGLQLLFYSVGIGQISSEVPQNLSASRPQDRQFILSSKKLLLSDSGFYLCAWSVAGGRTEAFFGQGTRLTVV.

In DNA form, the CDR3 reads TGCAGCGTAAAGGTTGCGGGGCCCATTACCTACGAGCAGTACTTC. Protein: CSVKVAGPITYEQYF. The V gene is TRBV29-1, the J gene TRBJ2-7; TRBD2 is a possible D gene (6 bases). The CDR3 totals 15 residues. Trimming stripped 6 bases from V and 2 bases from J, with 20 bases between. Germline-derived CDR1 and CDR2 are SQVTM and ANQGSEA.